Shown below are 10 T cell receptor beta chains from a single sample sequenced in a study of T cell responses to AZD1222 COVID-19 vaccine. Method: immunoSEQ multiplex PCR; TCRdb's copy keeps in-frame clones and lacks some. In the table there are approximately 110,000 clones, 80% to 95% of which are singletons. The sequences come from peripheral blood, collected on day 0 of AZD1222 vaccination. The receptors stem from an adult in good health.

The rearrangement links TRBV3-1 (or the pseudogene TRBV3-2) to TRBJ2-3; D is ambiguous. Trimming left V 0 bases short and J 5 bases short, with 0 bases between. In germline, CDR1 is LGHDT, CDR2 YNNKEL (reference sequence). The length of the CDR3 is 11 residues. The CDR3 protein is CASSQEDTQYF. CDR3 in DNA: TGTGCCAGCAGCCAAGAAGATACGCAGTATTTT.

The genes are TRBV18 and TRBJ1-2, with 11 nucleotides matching TRBD1. The germline V gene has CDR1 KGHSH and CDR2 LQKENI. This CDR3 has 17 amino acids. Unmatched junction bases numbered 12, after V lost 3 bases and J lost 6 bases. For the CDR3, the DNA is TGTGCCAGCTCACCCGCGAAGGGGGACAGGGGGGGCCATGGCTACACCTTC. Translation gives CASSPAKGDRGGHGYTF.

V is TRBV7-3 and J is TRBJ1-1; a weak D match, TRBD1 (6 bases). V lost 5 bases, J lost 1 base, and 17 bases lay in between. The CDR3 is 16 residues long. CDR1 and CDR2 (germline): SGHTA, FQGTGA. In DNA, the CDR3 is TGTGCCAGCAGCGAGACAGGATCTCGGGGGAACACTGAAGCTTTCTTT. This gives the protein CASSETGSRGNTEAFF.

The rearrangement links TRBV4-3 to TRBJ2-7; D might be TRBD1 (5 bases). V lost 1 base and J lost 3, with 13 bases in between. This CDR3 has 15 residues. Germline V gene lookup returns CDR1 LGHNA and CDR2 YSLEER. CDR3 sequence (DNA): TGCGCCAGCAGCCAAGCGGCAGGGTGGGACTACGAGCAGTACTTC. Translating it yields CASSQAAGWDYEQYF.

The chain uses TRBV5-5 and TRBJ2-7; D gene unclear. V lost 0 bases and J lost 2, with 6 bases in between. CDR1 and CDR2 (germline): SGHKS, YYEKEE (reference sequence). The CDR3 is 13 amino acids. CDR3 coding DNA: TGTGCCAGCAGCTTGGCTATACCCTACGAGCAGTACTTC. This gives the protein CASSLAIPYEQYF.

J is TRBJ2-5 and V is TRBV5-5, with D possibly TRBD1 on 6 matching bases. Trimming cost V 6 bases and J 1 base, with 10 bases left between them. The length of the CDR3 is 13 residues. In germline, CDR1 is SGHKS, CDR2 YYEKEE (reference sequence). The CDR3 DNA reads TGTGCCAGCATTGAGGGGGTCCAAGAGACCCAGTACTTC. It specifies CASIEGVQETQYF.

J is TRBJ1-1 and V is TRBV9; TRBD1 is a possible D gene (5 bases). The V gene's germline CDR1 is SGDLS and CDR2 YYNGEE. The CDR3 has 13 residues. Trimming removed 1 base from V and 1 base from J, with 5 bases in between. The CDR3 spells CASSVRGNTEAFF. The CDR3 nucleotides read TGTGCCAGCAGCGTAAGGGGGAACACTGAAGCTTTCTTT. Together with reference TRBV9 and TRBJ1-1, the CDR3 gives the full variable domain: DSGVTQTPKHLITATGQRVTLRCSPRSGDLSVYWYQQSLDQGLQFLIQYYNGEERAKGNILERFSAQQFPDLHSELNLSSLELGDSALYFCASSVRGNTEAFFGQGTRLTVV.

The CDR3 sequence: CASSQDSGNTIYF. CDR3 DNA sequence: TGCGCCAGCAGCCAAGATAGTGGAAACACCATATATTTT. This chain uses TRBV4-1 with TRBJ1-3; no reliable D call. The germline CDR1 and CDR2 sequences are MGHRA and YSYEKL. V dropped 0 bases and J dropped 3 bases, with 3 bases sitting between them. This CDR3 spans 13 amino acids.

The J gene is TRBJ1-4, the V gene TRBV6-2 or TRBV6-3; D ambiguous. The germline V gene encodes CDR1 MNHEY and CDR2 SVGEGT. Trimming removed 5 bases at V and 8 bases at J, with 27 bases between. The CDR3 sequence is 18 residues long. CDR3 sequence (DNA): TGTGCCAGCAGTAAACGAACCAACAGAATGTCTGCGGGCGAAAAACTGTTTTTT. It translates to CASSKRTNRMSAGEKLFF.

The V call is TRBV5-8, the J call TRBJ1-5; 7 bases are shared with TRBD1. CDR1 SGHTS and CDR2 YDEGEE come from the germline V gene. The ends lost 4 bases at V and 3 bases at J; junction bases unmatched: 10. This CDR3 has 16 residues. The CDR3 DNA reads as TGTGCCAGCAGCCCTCGTCTGGGACAGACCAATCAGCCCCAGCATTTT. It encodes CASSPRLGQTNQPQHF.